This T cell receptor beta chain emerged from a study of CD8+ T cells in alopecia areata. Study summary: Treated individuals took tofacitinib by mouth, 5 to 10 mg twice daily.

The sequencing template was cDNA reverse transcribed from extracted RNA. Measured with immunoSEQ multiplex PCR; TCRdb has only the in-frame clones, and not every one. The table lists 150,000 to 180,000 clones, 45% to 55% of them singletons. The ends lost 1 base at V and 7 bases at J; junction bases unmatched: 1. This CDR3 contains 12 residues. Germline CDR1 GTSNPN, CDR2 SVGIG (reference sequence). The J gene is TRBJ2-1, the V gene TRBV30, with TRBD1 matching over 7 bases. This specimen consisted of CD8+ T cells sorted from blood, obtained at week 0. This receptor was taken from a human donor with alopecia areata. CDR3 bases: TGTGCCTGGAGTGAGGGGGCGAATGAGCAGTTCTTC. Residues: CAWSEGANEQFF.